These 6 T cell receptor beta chains came from one sample sequenced in a study of shared clonotypes between healthy human individuals. TCRdb's table, derived via immunoSEQ multiplex PCR, lists solely in-frame clones and lacks some. The table records some 500,000 clones, 90% to 96% of them present only once. Sample: naive CD4+ T cells sorted from blood. Indicated subset: CD45RA+ positively selected. The receptors stem from a woman under 40 in good health.

CDR3 sequence (DNA): TGTGCCAGCTCGCGACCTAGCGGGAGGGCAGTCAATGAGCAGTTCTTC. Its protein product is CASSRPSGRAVNEQFF. V is TRBV18 and J is TRBJ2-1, with 12 bases matching TRBD2. Per germline, CDR1 KGHSH and CDR2 LQKENI. The V gene end was trimmed by 6 bases and the J gene end by 6 bases; junction bases not matched to a gene: 9. The CDR3 is 16 amino acids.

The rearrangement links TRBV5-4 to TRBJ2-7; a possible D gene is TRBD1 (5 bases). Germline values: CDR1 SGHNT, CDR2 YYREEE (reference sequence). The CDR3 covers 15 residues. Trimming shortened V by 0 bases and J by 1 base, and 11 bases separated the two germline ends. CDR3 amino acids: CASSLGTTLSYEQYF. For the CDR3, the DNA is TGTGCCAGCAGCTTGGGGACAACATTATCCTACGAGCAGTACTTC.

This sequence joins TRBV29-1 and TRBJ2-5, with 7 bases aligning to TRBD1. The J call may not be correct, given that the DNA end is closer to TRBJ2-7. The CDR3 contains 14 residues. The germline V gene encodes CDR1 SQVTM and CDR2 ANQGSEA. CDR3 amino acids: CSVVRDSYTYEQYF. The CDR3 nucleotides are TGCAGCGTAGTACGGGACAGCTATACCTACGAGCAGTACTTC.

The chain links TRBV5-1 to TRBJ1-1; D gene ambiguous. V dropped 0 bases and J dropped 3 bases, with 15 bases sitting between them. The CDR3 totals 16 residues. In germline, CDR1 is SGHRS, CDR2 YFSETQ. The CDR3 reads CASSLAVEGWDTEAFF. The CDR3 DNA follows: TGCGCCAGCAGCTTGGCCGTCGAGGGATGGGACACTGAAGCTTTCTTT.

The rearrangement uses TRBV5-1 and TRBJ2-1; 8 bases are a match to TRBD1. Germline V gene sequence: CDR1 SGHRS, CDR2 YFSETQ. J gave up 10 bases and V 4 bases, and 1 base lay outside the gene matches. The CDR3 length is 11 residues. CDR3 bases: TGCGCCAGCAGCCAGGGGGCAGAGCAGTTCTTC. Its protein is CASSQGAEQFF.

As DNA, the CDR3 is TGTGCCAGCAGCTTAGCTGGCATGAACACTGAAGCTTTCTTT. It is translated as CASSLAGMNTEAFF. This rearrangement joins TRBV5-6 to TRBJ1-1, with unresolved D. This CDR3 comprises 14 residues. Germline lookup yields CDR1 SGHDT and CDR2 YYEEEE. V lost 2 bases and J lost 0, with 8 bases in between.